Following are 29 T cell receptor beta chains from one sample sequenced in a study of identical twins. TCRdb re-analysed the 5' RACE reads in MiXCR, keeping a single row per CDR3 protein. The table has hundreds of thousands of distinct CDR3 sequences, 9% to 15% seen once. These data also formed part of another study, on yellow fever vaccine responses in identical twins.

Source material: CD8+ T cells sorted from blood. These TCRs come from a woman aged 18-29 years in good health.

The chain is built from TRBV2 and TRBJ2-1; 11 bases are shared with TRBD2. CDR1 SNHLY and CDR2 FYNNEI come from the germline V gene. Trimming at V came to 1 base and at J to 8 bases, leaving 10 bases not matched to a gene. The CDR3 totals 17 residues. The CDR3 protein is CASSEEGLAEIRDEQFF. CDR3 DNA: TGTGCCAGCAGTGAAGAGGGACTAGCGGAAATTAGGGATGAGCAGTTCTTC.

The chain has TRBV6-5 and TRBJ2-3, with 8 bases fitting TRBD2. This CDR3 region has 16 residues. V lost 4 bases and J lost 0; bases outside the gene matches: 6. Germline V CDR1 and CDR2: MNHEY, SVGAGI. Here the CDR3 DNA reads TGTGCCAGCAGTTGGGAACCTAGCGGGAGCACAGATACGCAGTATTTT. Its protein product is CASSWEPSGSTDTQYF.

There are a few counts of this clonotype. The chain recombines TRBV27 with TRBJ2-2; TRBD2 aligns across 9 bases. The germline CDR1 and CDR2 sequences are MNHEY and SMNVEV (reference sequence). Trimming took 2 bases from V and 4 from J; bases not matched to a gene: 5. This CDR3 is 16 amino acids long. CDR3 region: CASSLAGGPRTGELFF. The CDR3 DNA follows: TGTGCCAGCAGTTTAGCGGGGGGGCCCCGCACCGGGGAGCTGTTTTTT.

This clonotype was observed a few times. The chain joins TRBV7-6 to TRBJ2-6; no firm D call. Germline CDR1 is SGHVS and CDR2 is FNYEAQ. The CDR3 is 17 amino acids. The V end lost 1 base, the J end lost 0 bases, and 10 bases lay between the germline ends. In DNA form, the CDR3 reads TGTGCCAGCAGCTTAGTGGACGGAAACTCTGGGGCCAACGTCCTGACTTTC. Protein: CASSLVDGNSGANVLTF.

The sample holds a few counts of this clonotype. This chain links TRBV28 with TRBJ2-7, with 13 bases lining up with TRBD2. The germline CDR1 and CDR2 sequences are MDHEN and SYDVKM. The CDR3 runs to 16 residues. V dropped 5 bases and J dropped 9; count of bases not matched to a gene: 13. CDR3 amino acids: CASSPRTSGSVEGQYF. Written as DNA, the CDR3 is TGTGCCAGCAGTCCGCGGACTAGCGGGAGTGTGGAAGGGCAGTACTTC.

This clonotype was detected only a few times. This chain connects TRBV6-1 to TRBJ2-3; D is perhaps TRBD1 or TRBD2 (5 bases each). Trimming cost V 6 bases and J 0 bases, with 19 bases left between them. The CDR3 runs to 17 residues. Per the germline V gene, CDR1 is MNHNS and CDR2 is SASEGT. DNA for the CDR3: TGTGCCAGCAGCACCGGGACGGCGTTATCTAGCACAGATACGCAGTATTTT. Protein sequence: CASSTGTALSSTDTQYF.

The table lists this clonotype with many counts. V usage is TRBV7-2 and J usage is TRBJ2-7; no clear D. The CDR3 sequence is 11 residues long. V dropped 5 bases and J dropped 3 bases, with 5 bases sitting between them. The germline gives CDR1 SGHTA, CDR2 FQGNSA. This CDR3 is CASSPRYEQYF. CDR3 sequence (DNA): TGTGCCAGCAGCCCCCGCTACGAGCAGTACTTC. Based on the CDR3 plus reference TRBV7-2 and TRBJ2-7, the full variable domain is GAGVSQSPSNKVTEKGKDVELRCDPISGHTALYWYRQSLGQGLEFLIYFQGNSAPDKSGLPSDRFSAERTGGSVSTLTIQRTQQEDSAVYLCASSPRYEQYFGPGTRLTVT.

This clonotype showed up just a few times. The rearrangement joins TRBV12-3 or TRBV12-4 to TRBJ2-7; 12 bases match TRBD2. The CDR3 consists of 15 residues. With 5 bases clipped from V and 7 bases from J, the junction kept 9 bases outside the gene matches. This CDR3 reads CASSASGRAGMEQYF. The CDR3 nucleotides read TGTGCCAGCAGTGCTAGCGGGAGGGCGGGGATGGAGCAGTACTTC.

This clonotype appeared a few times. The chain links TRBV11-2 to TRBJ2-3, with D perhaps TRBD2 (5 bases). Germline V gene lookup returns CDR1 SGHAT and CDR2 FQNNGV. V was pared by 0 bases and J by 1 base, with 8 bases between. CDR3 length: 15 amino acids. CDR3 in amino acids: CASSLEPGGTDTQYF. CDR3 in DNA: TGTGCCAGCAGCTTAGAACCCGGGGGCACAGATACGCAGTATTTT. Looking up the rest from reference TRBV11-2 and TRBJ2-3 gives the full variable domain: EAGVAQSPRYKIIEKRQSVAFWCNPISGHATLYWYQQILGQGPKLLIQFQNNGVVDDSQLPKDRFSAERLKGVDSTLKIQPAKLEDSAVYLCASSLEPGGTDTQYFGPGTRLTVL.

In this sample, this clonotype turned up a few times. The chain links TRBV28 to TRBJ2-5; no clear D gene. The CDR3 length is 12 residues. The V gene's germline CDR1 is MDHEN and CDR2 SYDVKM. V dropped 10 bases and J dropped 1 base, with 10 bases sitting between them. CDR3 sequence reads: CATWHGQETQYF. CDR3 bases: TGTGCCACCTGGCATGGCCAAGAGACCCAGTACTTC.

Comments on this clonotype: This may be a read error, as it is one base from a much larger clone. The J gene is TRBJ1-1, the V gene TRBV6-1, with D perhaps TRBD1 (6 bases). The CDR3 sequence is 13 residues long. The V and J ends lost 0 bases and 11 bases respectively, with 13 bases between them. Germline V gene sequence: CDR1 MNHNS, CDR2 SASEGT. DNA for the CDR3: TGTGCCAGCAGTGAAGCCAAACAGGGTGGGGCTTTCTTT. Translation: CASSEAKQGGAFF.

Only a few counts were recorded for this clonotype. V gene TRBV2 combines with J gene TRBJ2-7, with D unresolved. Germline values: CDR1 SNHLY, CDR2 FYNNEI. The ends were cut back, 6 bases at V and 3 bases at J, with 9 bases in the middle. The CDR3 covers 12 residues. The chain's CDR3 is CASRGGHYEQYF. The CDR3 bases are TGTGCCAGCAGGGGCGGCCACTACGAGCAGTACTTC.

CDR3 region: CASSRSSEGFTEAFF. The CDR3 DNA sequence: TGCGCCAGCAGCCGCTCTTCGGAAGGGTTCACTGAAGCTTTCTTT. The chain couples TRBV4-1 to TRBJ1-1; D is unclear. CDR1 and CDR2 from the germline V gene are MGHRA and YSYEKL. Trimming stripped 4 bases from V and 4 bases from J, with 16 bases between. The CDR3 runs 15 residues.

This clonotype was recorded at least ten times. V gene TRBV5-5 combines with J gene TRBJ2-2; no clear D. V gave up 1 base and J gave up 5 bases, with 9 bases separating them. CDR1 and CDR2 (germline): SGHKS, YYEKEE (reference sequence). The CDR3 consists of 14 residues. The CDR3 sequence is CASSLSQETGELFF. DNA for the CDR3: TGTGCCAGCAGCTTGAGTCAGGAAACCGGGGAGCTGTTTTTT.

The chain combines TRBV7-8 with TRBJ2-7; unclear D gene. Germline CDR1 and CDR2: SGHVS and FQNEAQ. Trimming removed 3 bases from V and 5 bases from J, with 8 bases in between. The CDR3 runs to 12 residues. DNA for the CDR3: TGTGCCAGCAGCTTTACACCCAACGAGCAGTACTTC. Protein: CASSFTPNEQYF.

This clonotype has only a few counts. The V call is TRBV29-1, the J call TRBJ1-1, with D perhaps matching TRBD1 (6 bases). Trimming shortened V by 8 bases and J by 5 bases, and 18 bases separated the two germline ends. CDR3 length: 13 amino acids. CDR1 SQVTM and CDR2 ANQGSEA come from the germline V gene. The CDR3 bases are TGCAGCATATACAGGGAAGGGGGGACTGAAGCTTTCTTT. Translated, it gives CSIYREGGTEAFF.

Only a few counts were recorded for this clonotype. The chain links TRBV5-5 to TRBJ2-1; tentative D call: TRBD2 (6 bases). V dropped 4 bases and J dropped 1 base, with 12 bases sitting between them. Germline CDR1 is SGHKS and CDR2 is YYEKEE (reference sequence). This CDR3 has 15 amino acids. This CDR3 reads CASSGGTFSYNEQFF. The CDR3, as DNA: TGTGCCAGCAGCGGAGGGACTTTTTCCTACAATGAGCAGTTCTTC.

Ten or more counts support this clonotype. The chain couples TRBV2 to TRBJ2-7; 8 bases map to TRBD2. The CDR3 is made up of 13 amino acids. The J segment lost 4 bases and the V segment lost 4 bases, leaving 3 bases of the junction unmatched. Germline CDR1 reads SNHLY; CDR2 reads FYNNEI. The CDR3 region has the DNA TGTGCCAGCAGTGTTCCTAGCGGGTACGAGCAGTACTTC. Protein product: CASSVPSGYEQYF.

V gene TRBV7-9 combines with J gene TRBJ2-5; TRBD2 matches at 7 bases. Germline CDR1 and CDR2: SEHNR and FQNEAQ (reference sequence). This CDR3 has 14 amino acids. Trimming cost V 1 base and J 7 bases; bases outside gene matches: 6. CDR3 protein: CASSLGFGGTTQYF. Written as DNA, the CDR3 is TGTGCCAGCAGCTTAGGGTTCGGGGGGACGACCCAGTACTTC.

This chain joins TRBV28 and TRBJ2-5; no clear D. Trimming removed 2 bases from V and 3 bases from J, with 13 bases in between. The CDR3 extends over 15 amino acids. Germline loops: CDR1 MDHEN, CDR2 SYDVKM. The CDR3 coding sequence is TGTGCCAGCAGTTTAACCCCCCTTTCCAAAGAGACCCAGTACTTC. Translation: CASSLTPLSKETQYF.

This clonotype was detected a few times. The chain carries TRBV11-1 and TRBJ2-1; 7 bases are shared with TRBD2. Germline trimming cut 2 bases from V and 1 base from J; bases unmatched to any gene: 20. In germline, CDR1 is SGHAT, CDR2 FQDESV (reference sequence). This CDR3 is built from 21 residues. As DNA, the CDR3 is TGTGCCAGCAGCTTATCCCCTCTTGGGGCGGGGGTTGATCGGTCCTACAATGAGCAGTTCTTC. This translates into CASSLSPLGAGVDRSYNEQFF.

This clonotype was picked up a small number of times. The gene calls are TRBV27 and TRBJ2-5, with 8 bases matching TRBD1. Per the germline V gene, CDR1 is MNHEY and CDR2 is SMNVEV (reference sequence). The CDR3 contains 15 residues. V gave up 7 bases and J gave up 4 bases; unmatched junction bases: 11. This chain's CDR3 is CASNLRDRPAETQYF. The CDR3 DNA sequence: TGTGCCAGCAATCTTAGGGACAGGCCTGCAGAGACCCAGTACTTC.

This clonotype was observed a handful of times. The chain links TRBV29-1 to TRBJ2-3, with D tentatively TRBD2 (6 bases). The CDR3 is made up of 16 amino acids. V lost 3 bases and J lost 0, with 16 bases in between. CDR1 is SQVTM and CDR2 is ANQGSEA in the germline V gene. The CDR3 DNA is TGCAGCGTTGAGTGGTCGGGAGAACCTAGCACAGATACGCAGTATTTT. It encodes CSVEWSGEPSTDTQYF.

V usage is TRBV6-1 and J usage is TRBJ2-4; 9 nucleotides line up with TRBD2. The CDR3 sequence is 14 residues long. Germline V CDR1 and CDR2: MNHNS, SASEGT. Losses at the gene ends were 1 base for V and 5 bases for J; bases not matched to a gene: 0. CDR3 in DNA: TGTGCCAGCAGTGAAGGACTAGCGGAAAACATTCAGTACTTC. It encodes CASSEGLAENIQYF.

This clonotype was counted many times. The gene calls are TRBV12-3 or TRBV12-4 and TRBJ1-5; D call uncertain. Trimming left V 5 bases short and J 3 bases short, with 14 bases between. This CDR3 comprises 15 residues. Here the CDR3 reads CASSGRGSLNQPQHF. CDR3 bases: TGTGCCAGCAGTGGGCGGGGAAGCCTCAATCAGCCCCAGCATTTT.

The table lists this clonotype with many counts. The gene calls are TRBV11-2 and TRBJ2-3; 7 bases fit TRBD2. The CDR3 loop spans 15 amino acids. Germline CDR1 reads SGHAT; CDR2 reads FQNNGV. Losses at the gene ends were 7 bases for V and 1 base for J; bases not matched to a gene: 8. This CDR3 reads CASTGWEGGTDTQYF. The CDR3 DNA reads TGTGCCAGCACCGGGTGGGAGGGAGGCACAGATACGCAGTATTTT.

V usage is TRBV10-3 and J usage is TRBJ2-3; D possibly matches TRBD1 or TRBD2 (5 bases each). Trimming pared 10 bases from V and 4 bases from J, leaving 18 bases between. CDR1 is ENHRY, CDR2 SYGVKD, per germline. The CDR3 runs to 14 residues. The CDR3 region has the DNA TGTGCCACCGGGACCCTCAGGGTCTCAGATACGCAGTATTTT. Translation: CATGTLRVSDTQYF.

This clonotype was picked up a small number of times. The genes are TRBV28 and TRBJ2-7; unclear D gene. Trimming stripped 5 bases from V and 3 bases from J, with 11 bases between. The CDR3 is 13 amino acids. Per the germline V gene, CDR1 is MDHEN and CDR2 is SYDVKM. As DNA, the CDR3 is TGTGCCAGCAGTCCACTTGAGAACTACGAGCAGTACGTC. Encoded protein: CASSPLENYEQYV.

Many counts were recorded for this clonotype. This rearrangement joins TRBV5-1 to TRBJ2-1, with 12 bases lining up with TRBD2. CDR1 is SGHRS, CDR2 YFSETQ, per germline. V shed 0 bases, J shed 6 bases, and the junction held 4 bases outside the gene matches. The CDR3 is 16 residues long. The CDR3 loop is CASSLAASGRGNEQFF. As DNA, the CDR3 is TGCGCCAGCAGCTTGGCAGCTAGCGGGAGGGGCAATGAGCAGTTCTTC.